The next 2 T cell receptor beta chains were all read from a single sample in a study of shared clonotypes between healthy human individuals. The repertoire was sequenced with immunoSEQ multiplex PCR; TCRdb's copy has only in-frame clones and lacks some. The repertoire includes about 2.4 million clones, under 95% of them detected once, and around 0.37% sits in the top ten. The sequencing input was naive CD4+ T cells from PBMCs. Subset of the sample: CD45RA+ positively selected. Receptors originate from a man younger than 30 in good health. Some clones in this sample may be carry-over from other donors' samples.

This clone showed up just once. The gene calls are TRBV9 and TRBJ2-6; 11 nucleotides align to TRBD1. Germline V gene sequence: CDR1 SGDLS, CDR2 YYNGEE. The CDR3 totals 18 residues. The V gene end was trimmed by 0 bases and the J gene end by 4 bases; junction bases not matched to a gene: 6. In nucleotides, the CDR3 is TGTGCCAGCAGCGTAGCCGGACAGGGGGCTTACGGGGCCAACGTCCTGACTTTC. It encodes CASSVAGQGAYGANVLTF.

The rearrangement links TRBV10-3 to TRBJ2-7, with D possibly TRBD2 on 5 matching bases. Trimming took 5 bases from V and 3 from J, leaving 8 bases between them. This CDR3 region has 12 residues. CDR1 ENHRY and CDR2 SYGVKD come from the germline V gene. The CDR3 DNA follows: TGTGCCATCAGTAAAGGAGGCTACGAGCAGTACTTC. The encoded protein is CAISKGGYEQYF.